This TCR beta chain was found in a study of T cells in Graves' hyperthyroidism and ophthalmopathy (dated by TCRdb to the late 2010s). The study in broad terms: Peripheral blood was sampled at the time of initial diagnosis, prior to any treatment. The approximately 97 discovery patients were randomly divided into training and test sets at a 7:3 ratio. Whether ophthalmopathy could be predicted prospectively was tested in an independent validation cohort made up of roughly 19 hyperthyroidism patients plus 17 patients who later progressed to ophthalmopathy. In about six Graves' hyperthyroidism patients, the study also compared T-cell repertoires from thyroid tissue with T-cell repertoires from blood. According to the paper, TCR Vbeta CDR3 sequencing was carried out on approximately 140 peripheral blood samples, which came from under 50 ophthalmopathy, around 75 hyperthyroidism and approximately 17 progressor patients. After sampling, hyperthyroidism patients received methimazole starting at 30 mg daily, and ophthalmopathy patients received high-dose intravenous methylprednisolone. TCR V-J signatures able to tell the groups apart were searched for in a discovery cohort of some 100 patients, of whom more than 40 had Graves' ophthalmopathy and 55 to 60 had stable Graves' hyperthyroidism. Points the paper makes about the study in general: In validation, the model predicted progression to ophthalmopathy with 55% to 71% sensitivity and 72% to 85% specificity, a median of about 6 months before onset. Most expanded thyroid clonotypes (frequency above 0.001) were also found in blood, which suggests that blood repertoires may mirror thyroid immune responses. A 13 V-J signature model separated ophthalmopathy from stable hyperthyroidism, with approximately 87% sensitivity and 81.08% specificity in cross-validation and 80%/75% in testing. Sample size was not statistically predetermined, and investigators were not blinded to group allocation.

Sequences MNHEY (CDR1) and SVGEGT (CDR2) are obtained from the germline V gene. From its cysteine to its phenylalanine, the CDR3 spans 13 amino acids. Only the CDR3 DNA is retained, 39 bases long and in frame from the first base. Germline trimming amounts to 5 bases on V and 6 bases on J, with 6 as the count of junction bases outside the gene matches. This clonotype was found many times. Its antigen is still unknown. Base qualities were left out, and no much larger clone turns up one base away. Hyperthyroidism patients were newly diagnosed, had a disease duration of under 2 months, and were aged 18 to 65 years. Patients with uncontrolled infections, other autoimmune diseases, pregnancy or lactation were excluded. Diagnoses were established on the basis of clinical symptoms, serum thyroxine and TRAb, thyroid ultrasound, and orbital computed tomography. For progressor patients, blood was drawn at the first diagnosis of hyperthyroidism, before any ophthalmopathy symptoms had appeared. PBMCs were separated from 10 ml of fresh peripheral blood using Ficoll-Paque density gradient centrifugation. Progressor patients were defined as those initially diagnosed with Graves' hyperthyroidism in whom ophthalmopathy developed during follow-up. Trizol reagent was used to extract total RNA, and RNA quality was then checked on an Agilent 2100 Bioanalyzer.

The TCR beta CDR3 regions were amplified from the RNA transcripts. For the first round of RT-PCR on the TCR CDR3, the HTBI primer set was used together with the Qiagen OneStep RT-PCR kit. Libraries were constructed in a second round of multiplex PCR, after which size selection and purification were performed. Sequencing of the libraries was done on an Illumina HiSeq2000 using paired-end 100 bp reads. On the study's bioinformatics: SOAPnuke was used to process the raw data, throwing out any read that contained adapters or uncalled bases, had a mean Phred below 15, or lacked an exact constant-primer or identifier match. COPE v1.2.5 was used to merge high-quality paired reads, and clonotypes were defined as unique nucleotide sequences. MiTCR v1.1 was used to align the clonotypes against IMGT TRBV, TRBD and TRBJ reference segments. The analysis included only V-J combinations with a frequency above 0.0001, which together covered more than 98% of the repertoires. A TCS score was defined as the ratio between F50 (clonal expansion) and ExV (chaos), using BLOSUM62-based TCRdist between CDR3 peptides within each V-J. Welch's t-statistics and random forest reduced 500 to 550 V-J features to under 15, which were used in a naive Bayes classifier (R e1071). The public reads were reanalyzed by TCRdb: fastp trimming at Q25, MiXCR alignment, in-frame beta chains only. Identical CDR3 proteins give one entry, which carries the most common genes and DNA. The V and J calls reflect TCRdb's pipeline rather than the authors' work. Across this sample there are under 300,000 distinct CDR3 sequences, with more than 10% seen only once. The top ten constitute almost 8% of the sample.

The clonotype was recovered from a woman under 40 with Graves' hyperthyroidism that later progressed to Graves' ophthalmopathy. The chain uses TRBV6-2 or TRBV6-3 and TRBJ1-2; 7 junctional bases match TRBD1. Sequencing input: blood. Here the CDR3 is given as CASSKLQGNGYTF. The DNA reads TGTGCCAGCAGTAAACTACAGGGGAATGGCTACACCTTC.